These T cell receptor beta chains were read from a single sample in a study of cytomegalovirus exposure and HLA in healthy donors. TCRdb keeps only in-frame clones here, not all; method: immunoSEQ multiplex PCR. Among about 79,000 clones, 67% were seen once, and the ten largest hold 6.5% to 7.5%. Sequences were obtained from PBMCs. These receptor sequences come from a woman between 50 and 59 years old in good health and CMV-seropositive. Each CDR3 is given without its conserved first and last residue. D genes are given only for firm matches.

>TRBJ1-2|TRBD1|TRBV10-3
AISESRQGSGGYT
>TRBJ2-5|NA|TRBV20-1
STYRVETQY
>TRBJ1-5|NA|TRBV19
ASSGGNQPQH
>TRBJ2-1|NA|TRBV5-4
ASSLIFGGAYNEQF
>TRBJ1-1|NA|TRBV4-1
ASSHKGNLNTEAF
>TRBJ2-1|TRBD1|TRBV5-1
ASSRGQPYNEQF
>TRBJ2-2|TRBD2|TRBV19
ASKGAGDTGELF
>TRBJ1-2|NA|TRBV5-1
ASSSRETGYGYT
>TRBJ1-5|NA|TRBV15
ATSKPGNQPQH
>TRBJ2-1|TRBD1|TRBV2
ASRGQGAETNNEQF
>TRBJ2-6|NA|TRBV6-1
ASSAGAGANVLT